The 27 T cell receptor beta chains listed next were all sequenced from one sample in a study of vaccination effects on CD4 cells after COVID-19. Antigens for these TCRs are unknown. Data came from immunoSEQ multiplex PCR; TCRdb stores just in-frame clones and leaves some out. The table has roughly 20,000 clones, 72% seen once; the top ten hold approximately 10%. Viral peptide pool expansion of antigen-specific CD4+ T cells preceded sequencing in the ViraFEST assay. At the end of about ten days of culture, CD4+ T cells were isolated. Each participant received a vaccine that was either BNT162b2 or mRNA-1273, given as two doses. Sequencing was performed on CD4+ T cells from PBMCs cultured with HCoV-NL63 spike peptides, taken after COVID-19 vaccination. Receptors originate from a human donor who received a COVID-19 vaccine.

The chain links TRBV2 to TRBJ2-1, with 7 bases lining up with TRBD2. CDR1 is SNHLY, CDR2 FYNNEI, per germline. After removal of 8 bases from V and 6 bases from J, the junction contained 7 bases not matched to a gene. There are 13 residues in the CDR3. DNA for the CDR3: TGTGCCAGCGGGAGGGCCCTGAGCAATGAGCAGTTCTTC. Encoded protein: CASGRALSNEQFF.

The chain has TRBV2 and TRBJ1-6; D is perhaps TRBD1 (6 bases). The germline V gene has CDR1 SNHLY and CDR2 FYNNEI. V was pared by 7 bases and J by 4 bases, with 14 bases between. The CDR3 has 15 amino acids. The CDR3 sequence is CASTRTGQYNSPLHF. The DNA for the CDR3 is TGTGCCAGCACTAGAACCGGACAGTATAATTCACCCCTCCACTTT.

This clone was counted a few times. The chain carries TRBV6-1 and TRBJ1-1; TRBD1 aligns across 7 bases. This CDR3 has 17 amino acids. The trim removed 2 bases at V and 5 bases at J, leaving 14 bases unmatched. The V gene's germline CDR1 is MNHNS and CDR2 SASEGT. The CDR3 spells CASSETRGRDIRTEAFF. The CDR3 DNA follows: TGTGCCAGCAGTGAAACCAGGGGGAGGGATATACGGACTGAAGCTTTCTTT.

The sample holds a few counts of this clone. The chain employs TRBV6-5 and TRBJ2-1; D call uncertain. The ends were cut back, 6 bases at V and 9 bases at J, with 12 bases in the middle. The CDR3 totals 12 residues. The germline CDR1 and CDR2 sequences are MNHEY and SVGAGI. The CDR3 region has the DNA TGTGCCAGCAGCCCCTCTAGGAGTGAGCAGTTCTTC. Residues: CASSPSRSEQFF.

V gene TRBV5-4 combines with J gene TRBJ2-1; D gene uncertain. The CDR3 covers 15 residues. V was trimmed by 5 bases and J by 0 bases, leaving 12 bases between them. Germline V lookup: CDR1 SGHNT, CDR2 YYREEE (reference sequence). CDR3 sequence (DNA): TGTGCCAGCAGTCTAAGCGTGAGCTCCTACAATGAGCAGTTCTTC. As protein: CASSLSVSSYNEQFF.

The chain uses TRBV5-1 and TRBJ2-7, with 12 bases identical to TRBD1. The CDR3 has 16 amino acids. V lost 1 base to trimming and J lost 3 bases; unmatched junction nucleotides: 5. CDR1 and CDR2 (germline): SGHRS, YFSETQ. The chain's CDR3 is CASSLWGQGANYEQYF. CDR3 bases: TGCGCCAGCAGCTTGTGGGGACAGGGGGCTAACTACGAGCAGTACTTC.

The chain links TRBV5-1 to TRBJ2-5, with D unclear. The CDR3 loop spans 13 amino acids. Trimming cost V 1 base and J 2 bases, with 6 bases left between them. The germline V gene encodes CDR1 SGHRS and CDR2 YFSETQ. CDR3 in amino acids: CASSLFTQETQYF. As DNA, the CDR3 is TGCGCCAGCAGCTTGTTTACGCAAGAGACCCAGTACTTC.

This clone has a handful of counts. The chain uses TRBV5-1 and TRBJ2-7; TRBD1 might be the D (6 bases). CDR3 length equals 16 residues. Germline-derived CDR1 and CDR2 are SGHRS and YFSETQ. V was trimmed by 5 bases and J by 4 bases, leaving 22 bases between them. CDR3 amino acids: CASSLPNHRVRYEQYF. The DNA for the CDR3 is TGCGCCAGCAGTCTCCCTAACCACAGGGTTAGGTACGAGCAGTACTTC.

The chain links TRBV5-1 to TRBJ2-7; D unresolved. V was shortened by 5 bases and J by 0 bases, with 6 bases between the two germline ends. This CDR3 region has 12 residues. Germline V gene data show CDR1 as SGHRS and CDR2 as YFSETQ. CDR3 protein: CASRRSSYEQYF. The CDR3 DNA is TGCGCCAGCAGGCGAAGCTCCTACGAGCAGTACTTC.

This chain connects TRBV27 to TRBJ1-1; the D gene is possibly TRBD1 (6 bases). This CDR3 region has 20 residues. Germline V CDR1 and CDR2: MNHEY, SMNVEV (reference sequence). The V end was cut by 1 base, the J end by 3 bases, with 27 bases between. CDR3: CASSLYVVFVKGVEDTEAFF. The CDR3 DNA reads as TGTGCCAGCAGTTTATATGTTGTTTTTGTTAAGGGGGTCGAGGACACTGAAGCTTTCTTT.

This clone was counted once. J is TRBJ2-5 and V is TRBV2; a possible D gene is TRBD2 (7 bases). The CDR3 runs to 16 residues. V was pared by 1 base and J by 0 bases, with 12 bases between. In germline, CDR1 is SNHLY, CDR2 FYNNEI. The CDR3, as DNA: TGTGCCAGCAGTGAAGGGGGGGGGCTGTACCAAGAGACCCAGTACTTC. It codes for CASSEGGGLYQETQYF.

For the CDR3, the DNA is TGCAGCGTTGATGCAGCCTACACAGATACGCAGTATTTT. Translated, it gives CSVDAAYTDTQYF. The chain couples TRBV29-1 to TRBJ2-3; unclear D gene. Trimming took 3 bases from V and 2 from J, leaving 9 bases between them. The germline gives CDR1 SQVTM, CDR2 ANQGSEA. CDR3 length: 13 residues.

This clone is medium-sized in the sample. The V call is TRBV27, the J call TRBJ1-5, with D possibly TRBD1 on 6 matching bases. This CDR3 comprises 15 residues. From germline, CDR1 is MNHEY and CDR2 SMNVEV (reference sequence). V dropped 8 bases and J dropped 0 bases, with 14 bases sitting between them. The CDR3, as DNA: TGTGCCAGCCAATCGGGACAAACTAGCAATCAGCCCCAGCATTTT. Translation: CASQSGQTSNQPQHF.

V and J are TRBV7-2 and TRBJ2-7, with D maybe TRBD1 (5 bases). This CDR3 comprises 12 residues. Germline CDR1 reads SGHTA; CDR2 reads FQGNSA. The germline V and J ends were trimmed by 4 bases and 3 bases, with 7 bases remaining between them. As DNA, the CDR3 is TGTGCCAGCAGCTGGACACGCTACGAGCAGTACTTC. As protein: CASSWTRYEQYF.

The rearrangement joins TRBV11-2 to TRBJ2-1; 10 nucleotides align to TRBD1. From germline, CDR1 is SGHAT and CDR2 FQNNGV. This CDR3 contains 18 residues. The trim removed 3 bases at V and 3 bases at J, leaving 11 bases unmatched. CDR3 nucleotide sequence: TGTGCCAGCAGCTTTAGGGGACAGGGGACACTTTTCTACAATGAGCAGTTCTTC. It encodes CASSFRGQGTLFYNEQFF.

The gene calls are TRBV24-1 and TRBJ1-3; 8 bases match TRBD1. The germline CDR1 and CDR2 sequences are KGHDR and SFDVKD. The CDR3 extends over 16 amino acids. After removal of 4 bases from V and 2 bases from J, the junction contained 6 bases not matched to a gene. The CDR3 DNA sequence: TGTGCCACCAGTGACCCCGGACAGGGAGCTGGAAACACCATATATTTT. It is translated as CATSDPGQGAGNTIYF.

The rearrangement links TRBV30 to TRBJ2-3, with 9 bases matching TRBD2. CDR1 is GTSNPN, CDR2 SVGIG, per germline (reference sequence). The CDR3 contains 16 residues. Losses at the gene ends were 3 bases for V and 2 bases for J; bases not matched to a gene: 9. The chain's CDR3 is CAWSWAGGRVTDTQYF. CDR3 nucleotide sequence: TGTGCCTGGAGCTGGGCGGGGGGGCGGGTCACAGATACGCAGTATTTT.

This chain uses TRBV5-5 with TRBJ2-7, with D hard to call. In germline, CDR1 is SGHKS, CDR2 YYEKEE (reference sequence). Trimming removed 1 base from V and 3 bases from J, with 20 bases in between. The CDR3 consists of 17 residues. The CDR3 sequence: CASSLSQRRIAGYEQYF. CDR3 bases: TGTGCCAGCAGCTTGTCTCAGCGCAGAATTGCCGGCTACGAGCAGTACTTC.

This clone was recorded once. V and J are TRBV10-3 and TRBJ1-2; tentative D call: TRBD1 (5 bases). Germline loops: CDR1 ENHRY, CDR2 SYGVKD. V lost 2 bases and J 2 bases, leaving 9 bases between the germline ends. The CDR3 runs to 14 residues. Here the CDR3 reads CAISEAGPNYGYTF. The CDR3 DNA reads TGTGCCATCAGTGAGGCGGGACCCAACTATGGCTACACCTTC.

The V gene is TRBV12-3 or TRBV12-4, the J gene TRBJ2-1; 10 bases agree with TRBD1. The ends lost 11 bases at V and 4 bases at J; junction bases unmatched: 5. This CDR3 contains 13 residues. CDR3 in DNA: TGTGCCTGCGGGGACAGGGGATACAATGAGCAGTTCTTC. Translating it yields CACGDRGYNEQFF.

The genes are TRBV3-1 (or the pseudogene TRBV3-2) and TRBJ2-5; maybe TRBD2 (6 bases). V gave up 4 bases and J gave up 5 bases, with 14 bases separating them. The germline V gene encodes CDR1 LGHDT and CDR2 YNNKEL (reference sequence). The length of the CDR3 is 14 residues. The CDR3 DNA reads as TGTGCCAGCAGCCCGGGGCCTGGGGGGGAGACCCAGTACTTC. This sequence encodes CASSPGPGGETQYF.

V usage is TRBV29-1 and J usage is TRBJ2-1; TRBD1 might be the D (5 bases). V was clipped by 3 bases and J by 4 bases, with 7 bases between them. This CDR3 is built from 12 residues. CDR1 is SQVTM, CDR2 ANQGSEA, per germline. In DNA, the CDR3 is TGCAGCGTTGACCAGGGATACAATGAGCAGTTCTTC. Protein: CSVDQGYNEQFF.

The chain carries TRBV28 and TRBJ1-4; 9 nucleotides line up with TRBD1. The CDR3 contains 16 residues. Germline V lookup: CDR1 MDHEN, CDR2 SYDVKM. Unmatched junction bases numbered 5, after V lost 1 base and J lost 5 bases. The CDR3 DNA sequence: TGTGCCAGCAGTTTATTCGGACAGGGGATGAATGAAAAACTGTTTTTT. Its translation is CASSLFGQGMNEKLFF.

The chain links TRBV27 to TRBJ1-4; 9 bases match TRBD1. The germline V gene encodes CDR1 MNHEY and CDR2 SMNVEV (reference sequence). Unmatched junction bases numbered 8, after V lost 7 bases and J lost 8 bases. CDR3 size: 14 residues. CDR3 sequence reads: CASNRQGEREKLFF. Written as DNA, the CDR3 is TGTGCCAGCAATCGACAGGGGGAACGAGAAAAACTGTTTTTT.

This rearrangement joins TRBV7-9 to TRBJ2-3; TRBD2 agrees at 7 bases. In germline, CDR1 is SEHNR, CDR2 FQNEAQ (reference sequence). The CDR3 consists of 15 residues. The V segment lost 0 bases and the J segment 4 bases; nucleotides outside the gene matches: 4. CDR3 region: CASSLAGGSADTQYF. Here the CDR3 DNA reads TGTGCCAGCAGCTTAGCGGGCGGGAGTGCAGATACGCAGTATTTT.

V and J are TRBV6-6 and TRBJ2-3; 8 nucleotides align to TRBD2. The CDR3 runs to 15 residues. V shed 0 bases, J shed 5 bases, and the junction held 4 bases outside the gene matches. From germline, CDR1 is MNHNY and CDR2 SVGAGI (reference sequence). CDR3 nucleotide sequence: TGTGCCAGCAGTTACTCTGCGGGAGGTAGAGATACGCAGTATTTT. Translated: CASSYSAGGRDTQYF.

The chain recombines TRBV6-5 with TRBJ1-4; 9 nucleotides agree with TRBD1. The V gene's germline CDR1 is MNHEY and CDR2 SVGAGI. CDR3 size: 14 residues. V lost 6 bases and J lost 4; bases outside the gene matches: 3. The CDR3 region has the DNA TGTGCCAGCAGGGGGACAGGGAGTAATGAAAAACTGTTTTTT. Amino acids: CASRGTGSNEKLFF.